A single count supports the clone carrying this T cell receptor beta chain. CD45RO negativity and positive selection for CCR7 defined naive CD8 cells, a population that excluded terminally differentiated effector memory CD45RA+ cells. From germline, CDR1 is MNHNY and CDR2 SVGAGI (reference sequence). The CDR3 contains 16 residues. V lost 2 bases and J 2 bases, leaving 13 bases between the germline ends. This entry belongs to a study of shared clonotypes between healthy human individuals. Some clones are missing from TCRdb's copy, which holds only in-frame ones; the method was immunoSEQ multiplex PCR. This sample yields more than 2 million clones, of which 80% to 95% are seen a single time; around 1.7% belongs to the top ten.

The TCR originated in a man aged 18 to 29 in good health. Some clones in this sample may be carry-over from other donors' samples. The sample was naive CD8+ T cells from PBMCs. V is TRBV6-6 and J is TRBJ2-4; tentatively, D is TRBD2 (5 bases). The CDR3 DNA sequence: TGTGCCAGCAGTTACGGCGGCGGGTTCACCAAAAACATTCAGTACTTC. Translated, it gives CASSYGGGFTKNIQYF.